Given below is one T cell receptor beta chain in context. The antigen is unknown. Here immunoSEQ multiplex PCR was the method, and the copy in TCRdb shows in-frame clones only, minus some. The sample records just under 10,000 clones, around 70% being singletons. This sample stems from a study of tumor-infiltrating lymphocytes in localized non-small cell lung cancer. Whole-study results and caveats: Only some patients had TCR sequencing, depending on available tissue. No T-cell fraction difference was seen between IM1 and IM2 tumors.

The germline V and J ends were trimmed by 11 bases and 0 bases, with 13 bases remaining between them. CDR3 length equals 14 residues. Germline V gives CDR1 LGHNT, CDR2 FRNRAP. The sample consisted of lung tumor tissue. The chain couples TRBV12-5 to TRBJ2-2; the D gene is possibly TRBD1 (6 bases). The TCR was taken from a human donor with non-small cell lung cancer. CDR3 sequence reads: CAGHRVANTGELFF. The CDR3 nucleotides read TGTGCTGGCCACAGGGTCGCGAACACCGGGGAGCTGTTTTTT.